This T cell receptor (beta chain) was identified during a study of shared clonotypes between healthy human individuals. The assay ran at deep level. The assay was immunoSEQ multiplex PCR, and TCRdb's table has in-frame clones only and misses some. The table records about half a million clones, about 84% of them present only once. Of note for this clone: Its target is unknown.

Whole-study results and caveats: Clonotype sharing across donors was expected to vary with sequencing depth.

Donors comprised only Caucasian adults living in Nashville, Tennessee. Germline CDR1 reads SGHNT; CDR2 reads YYREEE (reference sequence). The CDR3 contains 13 residues. The ends were cut back, 4 bases at V and 5 bases at J, with 9 bases in the middle. The origin of this receptor is a middle-aged woman in good health. Some clones in this sample may be carry-over from other donors' samples. Sequencing used PBMCs. This rearrangement joins TRBV5-4 to TRBJ2-2; D not certain. The chain's CDR3 is CASSTQNTGELFF. DNA of the CDR3: TGTGCCAGCAGCACCCAGAATACCGGGGAGCTGTTTTTT.